This TCR beta chain emerged from a study of memory CD4+ T cells and cytomegalovirus serostatus. The sort gate was single viable CD3+CD4+CD8-CD45RO+ cells for memory CD4+ T cells. Serum IgG to CMV pp150, pp28, p38 and p52 defined serostatus. The sample holds a few counts of this clone. Profiling relied on immunoSEQ multiplex PCR, and the TCRdb table lists in-frame clones only, not all of them. Found here are 50,000 to 60,000 clones, about 80% of them singletons; the top ten hold more than 1.1%. The clonotype originates from an adult in good health and CMV-seropositive. The source material was memory CD4+ T cells from blood.

Here the CDR3 DNA reads TGCGCCAGCAGTACCCGCAAAACTAACTATGGCTACACCTTC. Its protein is CASSTRKTNYGYTF. The chain carries TRBV10-1 and TRBJ1-2; D gene uncertain. CDR1 and CDR2 (germline): WNHNN, SYGVQD (reference sequence). CDR3 size: 14 residues. V lost 5 bases, J lost 0 bases, and 10 bases lay in between.